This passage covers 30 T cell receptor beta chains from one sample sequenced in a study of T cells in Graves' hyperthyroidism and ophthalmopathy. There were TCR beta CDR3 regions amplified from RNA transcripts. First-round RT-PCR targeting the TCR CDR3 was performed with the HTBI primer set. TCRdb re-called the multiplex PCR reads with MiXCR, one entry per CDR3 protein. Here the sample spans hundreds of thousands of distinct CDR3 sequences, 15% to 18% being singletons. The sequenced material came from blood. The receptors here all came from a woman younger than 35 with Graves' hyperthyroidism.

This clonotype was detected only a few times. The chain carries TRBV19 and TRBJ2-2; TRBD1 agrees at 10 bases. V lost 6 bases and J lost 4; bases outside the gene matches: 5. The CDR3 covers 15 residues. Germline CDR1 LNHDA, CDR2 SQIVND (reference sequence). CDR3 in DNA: TGTGCCAGTAGGGGCCGGGACAGGGGCACCGGGGAGCTGTTTTTT. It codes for CASRGRDRGTGELFF. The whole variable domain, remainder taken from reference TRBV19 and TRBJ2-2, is DGGITQSPKYLFRKEGQNVTLSCEQNLNHDAMYWYRQDPGQGLRLIYYSQIVNDFQKGDIAEGYSVSREKKESFPLTVTSAQKNPTAFYLCASRGRDRGTGELFFGEGSRLTVL.

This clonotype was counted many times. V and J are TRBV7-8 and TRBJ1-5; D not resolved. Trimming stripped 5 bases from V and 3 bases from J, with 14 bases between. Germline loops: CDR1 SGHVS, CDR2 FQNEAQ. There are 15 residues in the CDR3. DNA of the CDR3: TGTGCCAGCAGCCCGCTCGGACGGAACAATCAGCCCCAGCATTTT. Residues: CASSPLGRNNQPQHF.

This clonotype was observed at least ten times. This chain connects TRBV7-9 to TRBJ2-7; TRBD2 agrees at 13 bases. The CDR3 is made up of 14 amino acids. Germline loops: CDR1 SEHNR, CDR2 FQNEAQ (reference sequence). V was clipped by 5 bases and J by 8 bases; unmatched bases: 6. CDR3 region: CASSPTGTSGKQYF. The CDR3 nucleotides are TGTGCCAGCAGCCCAACCGGGACTAGCGGGAAGCAGTACTTC.

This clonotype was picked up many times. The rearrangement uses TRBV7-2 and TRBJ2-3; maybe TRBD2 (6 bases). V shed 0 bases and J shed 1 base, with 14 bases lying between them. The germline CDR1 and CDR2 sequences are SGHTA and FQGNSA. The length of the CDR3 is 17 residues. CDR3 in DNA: TGTGCCAGCAGCTTAGCCATTCGCAGGGAGGGCACAGATACGCAGTATTTT. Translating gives CASSLAIRREGTDTQYF.

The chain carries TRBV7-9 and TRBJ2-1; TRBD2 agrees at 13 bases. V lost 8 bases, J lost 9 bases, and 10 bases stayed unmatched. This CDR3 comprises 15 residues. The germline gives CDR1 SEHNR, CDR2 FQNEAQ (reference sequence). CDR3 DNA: TGTGCCAGCGGTCCACTAGCGGGAGGGCGGGGTGAGCAGTTCTTC. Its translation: CASGPLAGGRGEQFF.

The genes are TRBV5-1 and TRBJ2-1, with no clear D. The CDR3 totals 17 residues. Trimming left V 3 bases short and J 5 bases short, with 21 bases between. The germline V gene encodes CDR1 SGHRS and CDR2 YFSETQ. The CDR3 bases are TGCGCCAGCAGCTCCGGACGGATAGCCTTGGTAGACAATGAGCAGTTCTTC. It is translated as CASSSGRIALVDNEQFF.

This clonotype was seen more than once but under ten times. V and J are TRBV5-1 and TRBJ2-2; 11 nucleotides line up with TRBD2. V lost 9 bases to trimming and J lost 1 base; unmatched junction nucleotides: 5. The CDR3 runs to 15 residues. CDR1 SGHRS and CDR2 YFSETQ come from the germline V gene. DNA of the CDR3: TGCGCCACCCGACTAGCGGGGTTGAACACCGGGGAGCTGTTTTTT. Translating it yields CATRLAGLNTGELFF.

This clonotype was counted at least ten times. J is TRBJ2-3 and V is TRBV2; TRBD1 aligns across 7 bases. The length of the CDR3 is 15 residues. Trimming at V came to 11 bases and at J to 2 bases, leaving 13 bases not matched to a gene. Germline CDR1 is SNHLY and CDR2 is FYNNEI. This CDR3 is CAARARDRHTDTQYF. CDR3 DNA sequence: TGTGCCGCAAGGGCCAGGGACAGACACACAGATACGCAGTATTTT.

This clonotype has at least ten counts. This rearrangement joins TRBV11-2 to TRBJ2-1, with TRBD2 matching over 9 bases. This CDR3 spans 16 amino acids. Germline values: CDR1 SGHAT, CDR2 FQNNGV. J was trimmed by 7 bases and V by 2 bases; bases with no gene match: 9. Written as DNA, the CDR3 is TGTGCCAGCAGCTTAATAGCGGGAGTTGCGAGGAATGAGCAGTTCTTC. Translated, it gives CASSLIAGVARNEQFF. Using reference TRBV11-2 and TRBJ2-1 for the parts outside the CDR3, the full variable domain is EAGVAQSPRYKIIEKRQSVAFWCNPISGHATLYWYQQILGQGPKLLIQFQNNGVVDDSQLPKDRFSAERLKGVDSTLKIQPAKLEDSAVYLCASSLIAGVARNEQFFGPGTRLTVL.

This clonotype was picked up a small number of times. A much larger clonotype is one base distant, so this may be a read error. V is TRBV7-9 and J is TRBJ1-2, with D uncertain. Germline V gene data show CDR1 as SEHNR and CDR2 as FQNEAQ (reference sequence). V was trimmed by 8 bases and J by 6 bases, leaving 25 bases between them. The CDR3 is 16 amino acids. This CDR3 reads CASGPMWQAAVHGYTF. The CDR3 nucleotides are TGTGCCAGCGGCCCGATGTGGCAGGCCGCCGTGCATGGCTACACCTTC. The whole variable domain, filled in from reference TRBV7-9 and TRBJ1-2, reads DTGVSQNPRHKITKRGQNVTFRCDPISEHNRLYWYRQTLGQGPEFLTYFQNEAQLEKSRLLSDRFSAERPKGSFSTLEIQRTEQGDSAMYLCASGPMWQAAVHGYTFGSGTRLTVV.

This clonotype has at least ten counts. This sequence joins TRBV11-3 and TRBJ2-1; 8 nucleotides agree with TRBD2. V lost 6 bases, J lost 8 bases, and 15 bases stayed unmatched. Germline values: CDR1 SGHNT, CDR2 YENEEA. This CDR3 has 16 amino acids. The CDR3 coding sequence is TGTGCCAGCAGTCCTACTAGCGGAGAGGGTTACGATGAGCAGTTCTTC. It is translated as CASSPTSGEGYDEQFF. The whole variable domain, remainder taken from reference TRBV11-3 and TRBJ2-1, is EAGVVQSPRYKIIEKKQPVAFWCNPISGHNTLYWYLQNLGQGPELLIRYENEEAVDDSQLPKDRFSAERLKGVDSTLKIQPAELGDSAVYLCASSPTSGEGYDEQFFGPGTRLTVL.

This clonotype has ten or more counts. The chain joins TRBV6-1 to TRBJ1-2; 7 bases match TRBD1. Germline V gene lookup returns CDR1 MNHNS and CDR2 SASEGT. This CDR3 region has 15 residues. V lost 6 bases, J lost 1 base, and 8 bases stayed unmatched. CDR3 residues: CASSADRELNYGYTF. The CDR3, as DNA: TGTGCCAGCAGCGCCGACAGGGAACTTAACTATGGCTACACCTTC.

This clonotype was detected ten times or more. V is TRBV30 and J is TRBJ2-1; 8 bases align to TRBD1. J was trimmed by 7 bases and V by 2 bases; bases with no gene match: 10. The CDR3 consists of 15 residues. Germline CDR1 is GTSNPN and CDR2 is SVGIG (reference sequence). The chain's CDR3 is CAWSSGQGGSNEQFF. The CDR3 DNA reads TGTGCCTGGAGTTCCGGACAGGGAGGTTCGAATGAGCAGTTCTTC.

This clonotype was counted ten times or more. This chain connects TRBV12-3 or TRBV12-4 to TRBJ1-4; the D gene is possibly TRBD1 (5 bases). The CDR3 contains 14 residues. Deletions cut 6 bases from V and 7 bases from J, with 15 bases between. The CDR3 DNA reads TGTGCCAGCAGAGGGAGGGGCCTTGTTGAAAAACTGTTTTTT. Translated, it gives CASRGRGLVEKLFF.

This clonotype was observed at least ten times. This chain's CDR3 is CASSLTGGRAGELFF. CDR3 nucleotide sequence: TGTGCCAGCAGTCTTACAGGGGGGCGCGCCGGGGAGCTGTTTTTT. The rearrangement joins TRBV6-2 or TRBV6-3 to TRBJ2-2; 8 bases align to TRBD1. V was clipped by 5 bases and J by 6 bases; unmatched bases: 8. Looked up from germline, CDR1 is MNHEY and CDR2 is SVGEGT. The CDR3 spans 15 residues.

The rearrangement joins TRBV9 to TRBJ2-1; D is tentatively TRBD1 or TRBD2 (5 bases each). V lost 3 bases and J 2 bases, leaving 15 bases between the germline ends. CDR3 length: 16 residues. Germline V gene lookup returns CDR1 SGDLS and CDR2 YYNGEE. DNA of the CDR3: TGTGCCAGCAGCGCCGGGACCTCAAAGGCCTACAATGAGCAGTTCTTC. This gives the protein CASSAGTSKAYNEQFF. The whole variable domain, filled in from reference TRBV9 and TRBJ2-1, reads DSGVTQTPKHLITATGQRVTLRCSPRSGDLSVYWYQQSLDQGLQFLIQYYNGEERAKGNILERFSAQQFPDLHSELNLSSLELGDSALYFCASSAGTSKAYNEQFFGPGTRLTVL.

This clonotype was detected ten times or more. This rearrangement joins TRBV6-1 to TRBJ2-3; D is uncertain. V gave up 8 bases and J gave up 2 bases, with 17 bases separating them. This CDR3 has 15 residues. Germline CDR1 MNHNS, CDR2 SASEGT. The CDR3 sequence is CASREAAQNTDTQYF. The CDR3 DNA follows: TGTGCCAGCCGCGAGGCTGCCCAAAACACAGATACGCAGTATTTT.

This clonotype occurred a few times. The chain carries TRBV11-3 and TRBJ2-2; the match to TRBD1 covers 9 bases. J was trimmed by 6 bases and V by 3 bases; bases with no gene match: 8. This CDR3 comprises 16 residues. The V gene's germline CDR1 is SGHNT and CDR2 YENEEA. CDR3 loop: CASSLDSTGGAGELFF. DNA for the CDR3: TGTGCCAGCAGCTTGGATTCGACAGGGGGTGCCGGGGAGCTGTTTTTT.

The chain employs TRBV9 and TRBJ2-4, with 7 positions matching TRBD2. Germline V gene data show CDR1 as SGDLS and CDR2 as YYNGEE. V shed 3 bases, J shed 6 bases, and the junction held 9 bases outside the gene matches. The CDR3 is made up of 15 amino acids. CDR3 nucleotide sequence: TGTGCCAGCAGCGCAAGGGCGGGAGTAGGAAACATTCAGTACTTC. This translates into CASSARAGVGNIQYF.

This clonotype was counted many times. This CDR3 reads CSAPPSRAPYEQYF. The DNA of the CDR3 is TGCAGTGCCCCACCGAGCAGGGCTCCCTACGAGCAGTACTTC. The chain carries TRBV20-1 and TRBJ2-7; perhaps TRBD1 as D (5 bases). The CDR3 runs to 14 residues. Germline loops: CDR1 DFQATT, CDR2 SNEGSKA (reference sequence). Trimming took 6 bases from V and 2 from J, leaving 17 bases between them.

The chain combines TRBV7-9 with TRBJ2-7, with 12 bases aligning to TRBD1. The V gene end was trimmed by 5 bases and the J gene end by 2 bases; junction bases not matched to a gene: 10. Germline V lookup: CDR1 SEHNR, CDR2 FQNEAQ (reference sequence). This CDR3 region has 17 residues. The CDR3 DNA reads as TGTGCCAGCAGCCCAGGGACAGGGGGCTGGGGGGCCTACGAGCAGTACTTC. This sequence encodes CASSPGTGGWGAYEQYF.

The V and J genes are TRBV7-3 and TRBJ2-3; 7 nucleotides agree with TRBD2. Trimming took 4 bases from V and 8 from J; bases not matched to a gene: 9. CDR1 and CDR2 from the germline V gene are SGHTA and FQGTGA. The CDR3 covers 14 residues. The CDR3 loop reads CASSSGGYQTTQYF. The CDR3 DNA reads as TGTGCCAGCAGCTCGGGAGGTTACCAGACTACGCAGTATTTT.

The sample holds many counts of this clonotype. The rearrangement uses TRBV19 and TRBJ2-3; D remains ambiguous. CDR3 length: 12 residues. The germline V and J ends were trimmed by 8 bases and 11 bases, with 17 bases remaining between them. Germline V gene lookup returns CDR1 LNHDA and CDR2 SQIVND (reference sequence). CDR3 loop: CASSHSQIRQYF. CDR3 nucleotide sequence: TGTGCCAGTTCTCATTCCCAGATCCGGCAGTATTTT.

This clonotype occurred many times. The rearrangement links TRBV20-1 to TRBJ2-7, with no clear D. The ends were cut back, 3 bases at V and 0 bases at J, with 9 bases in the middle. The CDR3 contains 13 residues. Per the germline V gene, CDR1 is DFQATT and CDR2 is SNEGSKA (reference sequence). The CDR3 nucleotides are TGCAGTGCTAGGGTGCCCTTCTCCTACGAGCAGTACTTC. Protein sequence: CSARVPFSYEQYF.

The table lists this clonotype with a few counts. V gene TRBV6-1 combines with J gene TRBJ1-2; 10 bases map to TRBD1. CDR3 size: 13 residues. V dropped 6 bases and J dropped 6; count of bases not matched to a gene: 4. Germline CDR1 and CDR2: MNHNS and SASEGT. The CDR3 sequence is CASRTGGEHGYTF. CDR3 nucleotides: TGTGCCAGCAGGACAGGGGGCGAACATGGCTACACCTTC.

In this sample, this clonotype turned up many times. CDR3 residues: CASSPSDRLGNEQFF. DNA of the CDR3: TGCGCCAGCAGCCCTTCGGACAGGCTGGGCAATGAGCAGTTCTTC. The chain joins TRBV10-2 to TRBJ2-1; 7 bases match TRBD1. V lost 6 bases and J lost 6; bases outside the gene matches: 11. Germline CDR1 WSHSY, CDR2 SAAADI. The length of the CDR3 is 15 residues.

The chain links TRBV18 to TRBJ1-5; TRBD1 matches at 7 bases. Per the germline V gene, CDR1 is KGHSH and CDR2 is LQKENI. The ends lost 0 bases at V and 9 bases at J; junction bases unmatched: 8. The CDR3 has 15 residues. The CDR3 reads CASSPPTGAQGPQHF. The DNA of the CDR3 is TGTGCCAGCTCACCACCTACAGGGGCCCAGGGGCCCCAGCATTTT.

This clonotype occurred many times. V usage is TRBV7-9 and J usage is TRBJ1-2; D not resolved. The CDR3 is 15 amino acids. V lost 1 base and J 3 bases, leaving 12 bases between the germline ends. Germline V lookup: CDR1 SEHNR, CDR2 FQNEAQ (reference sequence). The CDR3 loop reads CASSLGLNQDYGYTF. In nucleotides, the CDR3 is TGTGCCAGCAGCTTAGGTTTGAACCAAGACTATGGCTACACCTTC. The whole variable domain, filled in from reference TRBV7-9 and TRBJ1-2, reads DTGVSQNPRHKITKRGQNVTFRCDPISEHNRLYWYRQTLGQGPEFLTYFQNEAQLEKSRLLSDRFSAERPKGSFSTLEIQRTEQGDSAMYLCASSLGLNQDYGYTFGSGTRLTVV.

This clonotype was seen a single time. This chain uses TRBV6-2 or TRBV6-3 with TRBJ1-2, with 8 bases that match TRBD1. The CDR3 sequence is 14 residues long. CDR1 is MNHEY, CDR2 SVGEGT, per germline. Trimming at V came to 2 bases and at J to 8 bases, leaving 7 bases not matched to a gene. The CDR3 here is CASSYGPGGWGYTF. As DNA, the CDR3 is TGTGCCAGCAGTTACGGACCAGGGGGCTGGGGCTACACCTTC.

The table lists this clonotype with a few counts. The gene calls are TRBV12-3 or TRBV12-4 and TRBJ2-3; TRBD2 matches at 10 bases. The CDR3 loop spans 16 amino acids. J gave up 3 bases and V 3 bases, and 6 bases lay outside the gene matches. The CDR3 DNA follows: TGTGCCAGCAGTTTTCGTCTAGCGGGAGCAACAGATACGCAGTATTTT. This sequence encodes CASSFRLAGATDTQYF.